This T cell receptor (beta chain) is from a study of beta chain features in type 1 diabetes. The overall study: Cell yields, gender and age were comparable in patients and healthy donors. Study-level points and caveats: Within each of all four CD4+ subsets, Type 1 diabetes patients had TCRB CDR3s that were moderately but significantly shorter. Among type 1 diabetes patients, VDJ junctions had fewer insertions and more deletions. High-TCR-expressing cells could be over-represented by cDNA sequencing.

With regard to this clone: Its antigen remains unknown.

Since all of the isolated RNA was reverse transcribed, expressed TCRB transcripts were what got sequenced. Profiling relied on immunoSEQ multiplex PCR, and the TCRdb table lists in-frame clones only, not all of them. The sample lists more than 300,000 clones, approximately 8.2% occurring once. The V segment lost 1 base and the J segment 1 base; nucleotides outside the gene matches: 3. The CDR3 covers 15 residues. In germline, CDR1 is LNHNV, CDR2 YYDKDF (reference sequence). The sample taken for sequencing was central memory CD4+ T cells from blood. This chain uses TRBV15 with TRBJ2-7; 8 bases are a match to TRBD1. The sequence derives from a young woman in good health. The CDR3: CATSRGRTGSYEQYF. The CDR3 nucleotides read TGTGCCACCAGCAGAGGGAGGACAGGGTCCTACGAGCAGTACTTC.